A single sample gave rise to the 5 T cell receptor beta chains below, sequenced in a study of technical replicates of blood from several donors. Sequenced by immunoSEQ multiplex PCR; TCRdb stores in-frame clones only, minus some. Among approximately 82,000 clones listed, about nine tenths were seen once. The sequenced sample was T cells isolated from PBMCs. The receptors shown here come from a human donor in good health.

J is TRBJ2-7 and V is TRBV30, with D tentatively TRBD1 (6 bases). V was clipped by 3 bases and J by 3 bases, with 24 bases between them. Germline loops: CDR1 GTSNPN, CDR2 SVGIG (reference sequence). The CDR3 sequence is 17 residues long. Here the CDR3 reads CAWSGNRQAVLYYEQYF. The CDR3 DNA follows: TGTGCCTGGAGCGGAAATAGACAGGCCGTACTCTACTACGAGCAGTACTTC. Variable domain in full (rest from reference TRBV30 and TRBJ2-7): SQTIHQWPATLVQPVGSPLSLECTVEGTSNPNLYWYRQAAGRGLQLLFYSVGIGQISSEVPQNLSASRPQDRQFILSSKKLLLSDSGFYLCAWSGNRQAVLYYEQYFGPGTRLTVT.

The J gene is TRBJ1-2, the V gene TRBV7-8, with D unclear. This CDR3 spans 20 amino acids. Trimming pared 1 base from V and 0 bases from J, leaving 24 bases between. CDR1 and CDR2 (germline): SGHVS, FQNEAQ. The CDR3 here is CASSLVFGPEAFPTNYGYTF. CDR3 bases: TGTGCCAGCAGCTTAGTTTTCGGTCCGGAGGCCTTCCCCACTAACTATGGCTACACCTTC. The complete variable domain, with remaining parts taken from reference TRBV7-8 and TRBJ1-2, reads GAGVSQSPRYKVAKRGQDVALRCDPISGHVSLFWYQQALGQGPEFLTYFQNEAQLDKSGLPSDRFFAERPEGSVSTLKIQRTQQEDSAVYLCASSLVFGPEAFPTNYGYTFGSGTRLTVV.

The V call is TRBV6-5, the J call TRBJ2-7, with 9 bases lining up with TRBD2. Germline assignment: CDR1 MNHEY and CDR2 SVGAGI. The CDR3 sequence is 14 residues long. V lost 2 bases and J lost 6; bases outside the gene matches: 5. In nucleotides, the CDR3 is TGTGCCAGCAGTTACCACGGACTAGCGCCCGAGCAGTACTTC. Translating gives CASSYHGLAPEQYF.

The rearrangement links TRBV7-2 to TRBJ2-1; D may be TRBD2 (6 bases). Germline loops: CDR1 SGHTA, CDR2 FQGNSA. Trimming cost V 1 base and J 2 bases, with 12 bases left between them. The CDR3 sequence is 16 residues long. The CDR3 is CASSLVRLVTYNEQFF. The CDR3 coding sequence is TGTGCCAGCAGCTTAGTTAGACTAGTAACCTACAATGAGCAGTTCTTC. Looking up the rest from reference TRBV7-2 and TRBJ2-1 gives the full variable domain: GAGVSQSPSNKVTEKGKDVELRCDPISGHTALYWYRQSLGQGLEFLIYFQGNSAPDKSGLPSDRFSAERTGGSVSTLTIQRTQQEDSAVYLCASSLVRLVTYNEQFFGPGTRLTVL.

The chain carries TRBV27 and TRBJ1-1, with D possibly TRBD1 on 5 matching bases. V was pared by 6 bases and J by 4 bases, with 18 bases between. This CDR3 is 15 amino acids long. Per the germline V gene, CDR1 is MNHEY and CDR2 is SMNVEV (reference sequence). The CDR3 coding sequence is TGTGCCAGCAGCCCGAGCATTGGGGGGGTCACTGAAGCTTTCTTT. Translated: CASSPSIGGVTEAFF.